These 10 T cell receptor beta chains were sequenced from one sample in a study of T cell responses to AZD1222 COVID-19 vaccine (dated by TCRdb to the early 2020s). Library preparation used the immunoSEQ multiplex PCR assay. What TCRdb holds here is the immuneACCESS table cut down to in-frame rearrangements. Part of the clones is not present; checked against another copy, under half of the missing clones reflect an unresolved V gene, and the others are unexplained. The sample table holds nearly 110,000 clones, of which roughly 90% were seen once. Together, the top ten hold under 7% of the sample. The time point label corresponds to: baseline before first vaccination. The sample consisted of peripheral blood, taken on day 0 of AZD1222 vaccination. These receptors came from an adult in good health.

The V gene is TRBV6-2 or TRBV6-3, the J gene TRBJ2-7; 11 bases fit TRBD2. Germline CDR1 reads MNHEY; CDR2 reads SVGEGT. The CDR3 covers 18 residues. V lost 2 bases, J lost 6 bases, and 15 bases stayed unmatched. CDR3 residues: CASSYVLAGDMPTGEQYF. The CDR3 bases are TGTGCCAGCAGTTACGTACTAGCGGGAGATATGCCCACTGGCGAGCAGTACTTC.

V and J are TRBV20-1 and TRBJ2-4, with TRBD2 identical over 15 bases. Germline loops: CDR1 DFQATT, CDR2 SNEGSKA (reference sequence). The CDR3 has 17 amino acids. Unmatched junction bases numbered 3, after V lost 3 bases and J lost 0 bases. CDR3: CSASLGLAGGAKNIQYF. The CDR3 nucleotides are TGCAGTGCTAGTTTGGGACTAGCGGGAGGAGCCAAAAACATTCAGTACTTC.

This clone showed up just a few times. The CDR3 is CASSLSTTDSGNTIYF. The CDR3 bases are TGTGCCAGCAGTTTATCCACAACTGACTCTGGAAACACCATATATTTT. The gene calls are TRBV28 and TRBJ1-3; D unclear. Germline V gene lookup returns CDR1 MDHEN and CDR2 SYDVKM. This CDR3 spans 16 amino acids. The V and J ends lost 1 base and 0 bases respectively, with 10 bases between them. Complete variable domain (other parts from reference TRBV28 and TRBJ1-3): DVKVTQSSRYLVKRTGEKVFLECVQDMDHENMFWYRQDPGLGLRLIYFSYDVKMKEKGDIPEGYSVSREKKERFSLILESASTNQTSMYLCASSLSTTDSGNTIYFGEGSWLTVV.

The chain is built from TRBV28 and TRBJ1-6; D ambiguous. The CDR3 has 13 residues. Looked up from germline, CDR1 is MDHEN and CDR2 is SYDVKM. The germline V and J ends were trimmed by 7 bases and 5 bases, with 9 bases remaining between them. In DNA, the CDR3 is TGTGCCAGCAAGTTGCGGGATAATTCACCCCTCCACTTT. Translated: CASKLRDNSPLHF.

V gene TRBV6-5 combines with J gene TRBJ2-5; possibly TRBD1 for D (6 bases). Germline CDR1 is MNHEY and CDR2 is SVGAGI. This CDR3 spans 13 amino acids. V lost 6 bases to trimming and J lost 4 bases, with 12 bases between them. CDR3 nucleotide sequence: TGTGCCAGCAGGCCTACAGGGTTAGAGACCCAGTACTTC. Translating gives CASRPTGLETQYF.

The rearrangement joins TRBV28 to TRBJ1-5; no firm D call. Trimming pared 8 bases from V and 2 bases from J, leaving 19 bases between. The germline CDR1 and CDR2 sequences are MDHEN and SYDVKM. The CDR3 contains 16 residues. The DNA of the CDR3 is TGTGCCAGCTCCCTCCCTCGGCAGGCCCGCAATCAGCCCCAGCATTTT. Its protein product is CASSLPRQARNQPQHF.

CDR3 sequence: CASSPGGGSNQPQHF. The CDR3, as DNA: TGTGCCAGCAGCCCGGGGGGTGGGAGCAATCAGCCCCAGCATTTT. V and J are TRBV6-2 or TRBV6-3 and TRBJ1-5; possible D gene TRBD1, 5 bases. Trimming cost V 6 bases and J 1 base, with 13 bases left between them. The CDR3 totals 15 residues. The V gene's germline CDR1 is MNHEY and CDR2 SVGEGT.

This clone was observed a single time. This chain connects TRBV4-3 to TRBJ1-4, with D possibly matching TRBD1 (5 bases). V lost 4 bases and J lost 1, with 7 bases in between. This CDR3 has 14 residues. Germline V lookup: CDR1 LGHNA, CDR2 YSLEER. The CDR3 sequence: CASSRTRTNEKLFF. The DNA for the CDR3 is TGCGCCAGCAGCCGGACACGAACTAATGAAAAACTGTTTTTT.

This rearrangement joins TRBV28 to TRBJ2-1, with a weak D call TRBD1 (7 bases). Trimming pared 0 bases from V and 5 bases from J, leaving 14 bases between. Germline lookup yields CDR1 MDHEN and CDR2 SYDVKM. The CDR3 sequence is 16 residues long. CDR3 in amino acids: CASSLWAGQLNNEQFF. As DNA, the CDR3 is TGTGCCAGCAGTTTATGGGCGGGACAGCTTAACAATGAGCAGTTCTTC.

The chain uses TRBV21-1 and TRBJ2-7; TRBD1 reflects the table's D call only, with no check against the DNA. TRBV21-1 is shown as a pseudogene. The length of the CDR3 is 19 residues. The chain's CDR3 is CASSKGGQGPLSRGYEQYF. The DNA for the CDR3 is TGTGCCAGCAGCAAGGGTGGACAGGGGCCATTATCGAGGGGCTACGAGCAGTACTTC.